These 32 T cell receptor beta chains came from one sample sequenced in a study of Graves' ophthalmopathy and Graves' hyperthyroidism. RNA transcripts provided the template for amplifying TCR beta CDR3 regions. RT-PCR in the first round used HTBI primers; a second-round multiplex PCR followed. Each CDR3 protein is one row after TCRdb ran MiXCR on the multiplex PCR reads. The sample lists 620,000 or so distinct CDR3 sequences, about 20% occurring once. Sequencing was done on a sample of peripheral blood. These receptors were taken from a woman aged 18-35 years with stable Graves' hyperthyroidism. Some clones in this sample may be carry-over from other donors' samples.

With regard to this clonotype: This may arise from a read error, as a much more abundant clone is one base away. The chain has TRBV12-3 or TRBV12-4 and TRBJ1-6; weak D call: TRBD1 (5 bases). Trimming took off 2 bases at V and 9 bases at J, with 14 bases between the two ends. CDR3 length: 15 residues. CDR3 bases: TGTGCCAGCAGTTTAATGGACACCCCTACTTCACCCCTCCACTTT. The encoded protein is CASSLMDTPTSPLHF.

This clonotype has ten or more counts. V gene TRBV4-1 combines with J gene TRBJ2-5, with 10 positions matching TRBD1. After removal of 3 bases from V and 6 bases from J, the junction contained 10 bases not matched to a gene. Per the germline V gene, CDR1 is MGHRA and CDR2 is YSYEKL. The CDR3 is 16 amino acids. CDR3 in DNA: TGCGCCAGCAGCCACCCCCCGGGACAGGGGTCAAAGACCCAGTACTTC. As protein: CASSHPPGQGSKTQYF.

This chain joins TRBV20-1 and TRBJ1-2; D gene uncertain. This CDR3 comprises 12 residues. V was pared by 6 bases and J by 5 bases, with 13 bases between. Germline values: CDR1 DFQATT, CDR2 SNEGSKA (reference sequence). CDR3 in DNA: TGCAGTGCCACTGACGGAAGATATGGCTACACCTTC. Amino acid sequence: CSATDGRYGYTF.

This clonotype was seen repeatedly, ten times or more. CDR3 amino acids: CASSEGPEGGQPQHF. The CDR3 DNA follows: TGTGCCAGCAGTGAAGGGCCGGAGGGGGGTCAGCCCCAGCATTTT. The rearrangement uses TRBV6-1 and TRBJ1-5, with D possibly matching TRBD1 (6 bases). The CDR3 has 15 residues. From germline, CDR1 is MNHNS and CDR2 SASEGT. The V and J ends lost 1 base and 6 bases respectively, with 13 bases between them.

In its sample, this clonotype was seen many times. This chain connects TRBV12-3 or TRBV12-4 to TRBJ1-6, with D unresolved. Trimming cost V 1 base and J 0 bases, with 10 bases left between them. This CDR3 contains 17 residues. CDR3: CASSLDPSSSYNSPLHF. The DNA for the CDR3 is TGTGCCAGCAGTTTAGATCCGTCGAGCTCCTATAATTCACCCCTCCACTTT.

This clonotype has at least ten counts. The J gene is TRBJ2-2, the V gene TRBV6-2 or TRBV6-3, with unresolved D. The CDR3 spans 13 residues. Between the trimmed V and J ends, which lost 4 bases and 7 bases, there was a span of 10 bases. Germline CDR1 is MNHEY and CDR2 is SVGEGT. Here the CDR3 reads CASSFLGIGELFF. In nucleotides, the CDR3 is TGTGCCAGCAGTTTCCTGGGTATCGGGGAGCTGTTTTTT.

The rearrangement links TRBV6-5 to TRBJ1-2; a possible D gene is TRBD1 (5 bases). Trimming shortened V by 2 bases and J by 10 bases, and 11 bases separated the two germline ends. CDR1 and CDR2 (germline): MNHEY, SVGAGI. CDR3 size: 12 residues. In DNA, the CDR3 is TGTGCCAGCAGTTACGTTGGGGGTGACTACACCTTC. The encoded protein is CASSYVGGDYTF.

This clonotype appeared many times. The chain carries TRBV20-1 and TRBJ1-2, with D tentatively TRBD1 (5 bases). The CDR3 contains 11 residues. V lost 6 bases to trimming and J lost 3 bases, with 8 bases between them. Germline CDR1 is DFQATT and CDR2 is SNEGSKA (reference sequence). The CDR3 sequence: CSAPTDYGYTF. CDR3 nucleotide sequence: TGCAGTGCGCCGACAGACTATGGCTACACCTTC.

This clonotype was seen many times. V and J are TRBV6-1 and TRBJ2-7; TRBD2 is a possible D gene (5 bases). Trimming shortened V by 4 bases and J by 3 bases, and 10 bases separated the two germline ends. The CDR3 has 13 amino acids. Germline lookup yields CDR1 MNHNS and CDR2 SASEGT. DNA for the CDR3: TGTGCCAGCAGTGCTGGACTCCTCTACGAGCAGTACTTC. Protein sequence: CASSAGLLYEQYF.

This clonotype was found a few times. This rearrangement joins TRBV27 to TRBJ2-7; D perhaps matches TRBD2 (7 bases). The CDR3 contains 15 residues. Per germline, CDR1 MNHEY and CDR2 SMNVEV (reference sequence). V lost 3 bases to trimming and J lost 2 bases, with 14 bases between them. The CDR3 reads CASSLGRGFPYEQYF. The CDR3 nucleotides read TGTGCCAGCAGTTTGGGGAGGGGGTTCCCCTACGAGCAGTACTTC.

The gene calls are TRBV7-8 and TRBJ1-2, with TRBD1 identical over 9 bases. The germline gives CDR1 SGHVS, CDR2 FQNEAQ. V was clipped by 5 bases and J by 4 bases; unmatched bases: 5. This CDR3 contains 14 residues. The CDR3 loop is CASSRTGESYGYTF. The CDR3 DNA sequence: TGTGCCAGCAGCCGGACAGGGGAGAGCTATGGCTACACCTTC. Full variable domain (missing parts from reference TRBV7-8 and TRBJ1-2): GAGVSQSPRYKVAKRGQDVALRCDPISGHVSLFWYQQALGQGPEFLTYFQNEAQLDKSGLPSDRFFAERPEGSVSTLKIQRTQQEDSAVYLCASSRTGESYGYTFGSGTRLTVV.

For this clonotype: A much larger clone differs from this one at a single base, so this may be a read error. This chain links TRBV28 with TRBJ1-1, with D possibly matching TRBD1 (5 bases). Germline CDR1 and CDR2: MDHEN and SYDVKM. The CDR3 is made up of 13 amino acids. DNA for the CDR3: TGTGCCAGCAGTTTATACCCAGGGACTGAAGCTTGCTTT. Its translation: CASSLYPGTEACF.

V gene TRBV5-1 combines with J gene TRBJ1-1; D is possibly TRBD1 (6 bases). The CDR3 is made up of 13 amino acids. CDR1 SGHRS and CDR2 YFSETQ come from the germline V gene. V lost 3 bases and J lost 7, with 13 bases in between. CDR3 sequence (DNA): TGCGCCAGCAGCTGGGGCGGGGGCGGTGAAGCTTTCTTT. Amino acids: CASSWGGGGEAFF.

This clonotype came up many times. V usage is TRBV4-1 and J usage is TRBJ1-1; D ambiguous. With 3 bases removed from V and 4 bases from J, the gap between germline ends came to 9 bases. Germline V gene lookup returns CDR1 MGHRA and CDR2 YSYEKL. The CDR3 is made up of 13 amino acids. The CDR3 reads CASSHPLSTEAFF. CDR3 nucleotides: TGCGCCAGCAGCCACCCGTTGAGCACTGAAGCTTTCTTT.

This clonotype was counted ten times or more. The genes are TRBV7-8 and TRBJ2-5; no clear D. CDR3 length: 18 amino acids. Germline CDR1 is SGHVS and CDR2 is FQNEAQ. The germline V and J ends were trimmed by 2 bases and 1 base, with 20 bases remaining between them. Here the CDR3 DNA reads TGTGCCAGCAGCTTATGGGGTCGGGTGTTCCTGGGCCAAGAGACCCAGTACTTC. It yields the protein CASSLWGRVFLGQETQYF.

There are a few counts of this clonotype. The chain combines TRBV9 with TRBJ2-1, with D possibly TRBD2 on 6 matching bases. Trimming pared 0 bases from V and 5 bases from J, leaving 12 bases between. There are 15 residues in the CDR3. CDR1 and CDR2 from the germline V gene are SGDLS and YYNGEE. DNA for the CDR3: TGTGCCAGCAGCGTAGCGGGAGTAAACAACAATGAGCAGTTCTTC. It encodes CASSVAGVNNNEQFF.

The chain recombines TRBV5-6 with TRBJ1-2, with 10 nucleotides matching TRBD1. The CDR3 extends over 14 amino acids. The V segment lost 5 bases and the J segment 7 bases; nucleotides outside the gene matches: 8. Germline V CDR1 and CDR2: SGHDT, YYEEEE. The CDR3 DNA reads TGTGCCAGCAGTCGGAGACAGGGGGCGCGTGGCTACACCTTC. The encoded protein is CASSRRQGARGYTF. Together with reference TRBV5-6 and TRBJ1-2, the CDR3 gives the full variable domain: DAGVTQSPTHLIKTRGQQVTLRCSPKSGHDTVSWYQQALGQGPQFIFQYYEEEERQRGNFPDRFSGHQFPNYSSELNVNALLLGDSALYLCASSRRQGARGYTFGSGTRLTVV.

This clonotype has at least ten counts. The rearrangement links TRBV7-6 to TRBJ2-7; the match to TRBD1 covers 7 bases. The CDR3 contains 16 residues. Germline V gene lookup returns CDR1 SGHVS and CDR2 FNYEAQ. J was trimmed by 0 bases and V by 7 bases; bases with no gene match: 12. CDR3 coding DNA: TGTGCCAGCACCCCTTCGATAGGGACAGCCTCCTACGAGCAGTACTTC. Its translation is CASTPSIGTASYEQYF.

There are many counts of this clonotype. The V gene is TRBV4-2, the J gene TRBJ2-5, with TRBD2 matching over 12 bases. The germline gives CDR1 LGHNA, CDR2 YNFKEQ. This CDR3 spans 18 amino acids. V lost 4 bases, J lost 5 bases, and 14 bases stayed unmatched. In nucleotides, the CDR3 is TGTGCCAGCAGCCCGGAGCTAGCGGGAGGGCAGGAGCGGGAGACCCAGTACTTC. Encoded protein: CASSPELAGGQERETQYF.

Many counts were recorded for this clonotype. V gene TRBV30 combines with J gene TRBJ1-2; the D gene is possibly TRBD1 (6 bases). This CDR3 contains 13 residues. The germline V gene encodes CDR1 GTSNPN and CDR2 SVGIG (reference sequence). Trimming stripped 8 bases from V and 1 base from J, with 14 bases between. CDR3 nucleotides: TGTGCCGGGGGCTTAGAACGTAACTATGGCTACACCTTC. It encodes CAGGLERNYGYTF. Full variable domain (missing parts from reference TRBV30 and TRBJ1-2): SQTIHQWPATLVQPVGSPLSLECTVEGTSNPNLYWYRQAAGRGLQLLFYSVGIGQISSEVPQNLSASRPQDRQFILSSKKLLLSDSGFYLCAGGLERNYGYTFGSGTRLTVV.

This clonotype was seen ten or more times. The chain recombines TRBV15 with TRBJ1-5; D may be TRBD1 (5 bases). Trimming removed 3 bases at V and 4 bases at J, with 19 bases between. The CDR3 is 17 residues long. Per the germline V gene, CDR1 is LNHNV and CDR2 is YYDKDF (reference sequence). Here the CDR3 DNA reads TGTGCCACCAGCAGGCAAATTCGAATGAACAGGAATCAGCCCCAGCATTTT. It is translated as CATSRQIRMNRNQPQHF.

This clonotype has more than one count but fewer than ten. The chain is built from TRBV6-1 and TRBJ2-5, with D tentatively TRBD2 (6 bases). The germline CDR1 and CDR2 sequences are MNHNS and SASEGT. V was cut by 1 base and J by 1 base, with 10 bases left in between. The length of the CDR3 is 15 residues. As DNA, the CDR3 is TGTGCCAGCAGTGAAGTACGGGACTTCCAAGAGACCCAGTACTTC. The encoded protein is CASSEVRDFQETQYF.

Ten or more counts support this clonotype. The chain is built from TRBV11-3 and TRBJ1-3, with D uncertain. The V end was cut by 5 bases, the J end by 8 bases, with 22 bases between. Germline V CDR1 and CDR2: SGHNT, YENEEA. The CDR3 has 16 amino acids. DNA for the CDR3: TGTGCCAGCAGCCCATCGTGGGGAGGCTTTGAAGACACCATATATTTT. This translates into CASSPSWGGFEDTIYF.

There are many counts of this clonotype. J is TRBJ1-5 and V is TRBV20-1; D is perhaps TRBD1 (5 bases). This CDR3 region has 14 residues. Germline V lookup: CDR1 DFQATT, CDR2 SNEGSKA (reference sequence). V was cut by 3 bases and J by 0 bases, with 9 bases left in between. The CDR3 loop reads CSASRDLSNQPQHF. The CDR3 DNA follows: TGCAGTGCTAGCAGGGACCTTAGCAATCAGCCCCAGCATTTT.

The sample holds many counts of this clonotype. The rearrangement links TRBV5-1 to TRBJ1-6; 9 nucleotides align to TRBD1. Germline V gives CDR1 SGHRS, CDR2 YFSETQ. There are 14 residues in the CDR3. Unmatched junction bases numbered 5, after V lost 6 bases and J lost 7 bases. CDR3 amino acids: CASTMGTGNSPLHF. Written as DNA, the CDR3 is TGCGCCAGCACCATGGGGACAGGGAATTCACCCCTCCACTTT. Supplemented by reference TRBV5-1 and TRBJ1-6, the full variable domain reads KAGVTQTPRYLIKTRGQQVTLSCSPISGHRSVSWYQQTPGQGLQFLFEYFSETQRNKGNFPGRFSGRQFSNSRSEMNVSTLELGDSALYLCASTMGTGNSPLHFGNGTRLTVT.

Regarding this clonotype: At one of its ends the junction is not consistent with the germline gene, which may arise from a read error. V usage is TRBV28 and J usage is TRBJ1-1, with D maybe TRBD1 (5 bases). The germline V gene has CDR1 MDHEN and CDR2 SYDVKM. The CDR3 is made up of 14 amino acids. DNA of the CDR3: TGTGCCAGCAGTGTGGACACGAGGCATACTGAAGCTCTCTTT. This gives the protein CASSVDTRHTEALF.

This clonotype has ten or more counts. This rearrangement joins TRBV5-1 to TRBJ2-7; D is ambiguous. Germline CDR1 is SGHRS and CDR2 is YFSETQ. V lost 0 bases to trimming and J lost 3 bases, with 16 bases between them. The CDR3 totals 16 residues. In DNA, the CDR3 is TGCGCCAGCAGCTTGGTAACGGGCGGAAGTATCTACGAGCAGTACTTC. Its protein is CASSLVTGGSIYEQYF.

This clonotype has a count of ten or more. This chain connects TRBV12-3 or TRBV12-4 to TRBJ2-7; a weak D match, TRBD2 (7 bases). This CDR3 spans 14 amino acids. Trimming left V 5 bases short and J 7 bases short, with 18 bases between. This CDR3 reads CASSREWGRGEQYF. The DNA for the CDR3 is TGTGCCAGCAGTAGAGAGTGGGGGCGGGGGGAGCAGTACTTC.

The gene calls are TRBV30 and TRBJ2-5; D possibly corresponds to TRBD2 (7 bases). CDR1 GTSNPN and CDR2 SVGIG come from the germline V gene (reference sequence). The CDR3 length is 11 residues. The CDR3 region has the DNA TGTGCAGGGGGGGAAGAAGAGACCCAGTACTTC. Its protein is CAGGEEETQYF. Drawing the rest from reference TRBV30 and TRBJ2-5, the complete variable domain is SQTIHQWPATLVQPVGSPLSLECTVEGTSNPNLYWYRQAAGRGLQLLFYSVGIGQISSEVPQNLSASRPQDRQFILSSKKLLLSDSGFYLCAGGEEETQYFGPGTRLLVL.

The sample holds many counts of this clonotype. The DNA of the CDR3 is TGTGCCAGCAGCTTCTATGCGGATCAAGAGACCCAGTACTTC. Amino acids: CASSFYADQETQYF. The genes are TRBV7-9 and TRBJ2-5; D is uncertain. V was pared by 3 bases and J by 2 bases, with 10 bases between. Germline loops: CDR1 SEHNR, CDR2 FQNEAQ (reference sequence). This CDR3 comprises 14 residues.

This clonotype appeared many times. V is TRBV27 and J is TRBJ2-2; 9 bases align to TRBD2. The length of the CDR3 is 15 residues. V gave up 2 bases and J gave up 4 bases; unmatched junction bases: 2. Looked up from germline, CDR1 is MNHEY and CDR2 is SMNVEV (reference sequence). Here the CDR3 DNA reads TGTGCCAGCAGTTTAGCTAGCGGGGTCACCGGGGAGCTGTTTTTT. Encoded protein: CASSLASGVTGELFF.

This clonotype appeared a few times. The V call is TRBV6-1, the J call TRBJ2-2; D remains unclear. Between the trimmed V and J ends, which lost 6 bases and 4 bases, there was a span of 15 bases. Germline V gives CDR1 MNHNS, CDR2 SASEGT. CDR3 length: 15 residues. CDR3 protein: CASRSGPNPTGELFF. The CDR3 nucleotides read TGTGCCAGCAGGTCAGGACCGAACCCCACCGGGGAGCTGTTTTTT.